Below are 4 T cell receptor beta chains sequenced from a single sample in a study of cytomegalovirus exposure and HLA in healthy donors. The PCR was carried out with 60 Vbeta primers and 13 Jbeta primers. The repertoire was sequenced with immunoSEQ multiplex PCR; TCRdb's copy has only in-frame clones and lacks some. The table includes around 140,000 clones, roughly 80% detected once. The sequencing input was PBMCs. All receptors come from a man aged 35-49 years in good health and CMV-seronegative.

The gene calls are TRBV27 and TRBJ1-5, with a tentative D call TRBD1 (6 bases). Between the trimmed V and J ends, which lost 6 bases and 3 bases, there was a span of 18 bases. The germline gives CDR1 MNHEY, CDR2 SMNVEV (reference sequence). The CDR3 contains 16 residues. This CDR3 is CASSALKQGANQPQHF. CDR3 nucleotides: TGTGCCAGCAGCGCACTCAAACAGGGCGCCAATCAGCCCCAGCATTTT.

The rearrangement uses TRBV7-3 and TRBJ1-6; TRBD1 agrees at 7 bases. Looked up from germline, CDR1 is SGHTA and CDR2 is FQGTGA. V shed 5 bases and J 7 bases; nucleotides not matched to a gene: 5. There are 14 residues in the CDR3. CDR3: CASSVQGVNSPLHF. The CDR3 bases are TGTGCCAGCAGCGTGCAGGGGGTCAATTCACCCCTCCACTTT. The entire variable domain, with the rest obtained from reference TRBV7-3 and TRBJ1-6, is as follows: GAGVSQTPSNKVTEKGKYVELRCDPISGHTALYWYRQSLGQGPEFLIYFQGTGAADDSGLPNDRFFAVRPEGSVSTLKIQRTERGDSAVYLCASSVQGVNSPLHFGNGTRLTVT.

V and J are TRBV18 and TRBJ1-1; 7 bases fit TRBD1. This CDR3 region has 14 residues. J gave up 1 base and V 4 bases, and 3 bases lay outside the gene matches. Germline V CDR1 and CDR2: KGHSH, LQKENI. CDR3 region: CASSQGAGNTEAFF. In nucleotides, the CDR3 is TGTGCCAGCTCACAGGGGGCGGGGAACACTGAAGCTTTCTTT.

This clone occurred a few times. Its ends do not fully match the called genes, so a read error is possible. The rearrangement uses TRBV6-5 and TRBJ1-4; D is ambiguous. Germline loops: CDR1 MNHEY, CDR2 SVGAGI. The CDR3 contains 13 residues. This CDR3 is CASSSRANENLFF. The CDR3 DNA follows: TGTGCCAGCAGTTCGAGAGCTAATGAAAACCTGTTTTTT.